Reported below is one T cell receptor (beta chain). The target antigen is unknown. The sample is drawn from a study of T cells in Graves' hyperthyroidism and ophthalmopathy. Overall study findings and caveats: It was a median around 6 months before onset that the model predicted ophthalmopathy. Blood also carried most thyroid clonotypes expanded above 0.001.

The CDR3 extends over 14 amino acids. Trimming removed 7 bases at V and 4 bases at J, with 16 bases between. The germline V gene has CDR1 MNHEY and CDR2 SVGAGI. Lactation, pregnancy, other autoimmune disease or uncontrolled infection led to exclusion of patients. Every diagnosis used clinical symptoms, serum thyroxine and TRAb, thyroid ultrasound and orbital computed tomography. TCR beta CDR3 sequences were amplified from RNA transcripts. A first-round RT-PCR of the TCR CDR3 used the HTBI primer set. TCRdb itself ran the multiplex PCR reads through MiXCR, one entry per CDR3 protein. Among roughly 510,000 distinct CDR3 sequences listed, 40% to 50% were seen once.

The sequence came from an adult woman with Graves' disease, either hyperthyroidism or ophthalmopathy (not recorded which). The sample taken for sequencing was peripheral blood or thyroid tissue (not recorded which). This chain uses TRBV6-5 with TRBJ1-2; D is undetermined. The CDR3 reads CASKDRVSSYGYTF. The CDR3 DNA follows: TGTGCCAGCAAAGATCGGGTCAGCTCCTATGGCTACACCTTC.